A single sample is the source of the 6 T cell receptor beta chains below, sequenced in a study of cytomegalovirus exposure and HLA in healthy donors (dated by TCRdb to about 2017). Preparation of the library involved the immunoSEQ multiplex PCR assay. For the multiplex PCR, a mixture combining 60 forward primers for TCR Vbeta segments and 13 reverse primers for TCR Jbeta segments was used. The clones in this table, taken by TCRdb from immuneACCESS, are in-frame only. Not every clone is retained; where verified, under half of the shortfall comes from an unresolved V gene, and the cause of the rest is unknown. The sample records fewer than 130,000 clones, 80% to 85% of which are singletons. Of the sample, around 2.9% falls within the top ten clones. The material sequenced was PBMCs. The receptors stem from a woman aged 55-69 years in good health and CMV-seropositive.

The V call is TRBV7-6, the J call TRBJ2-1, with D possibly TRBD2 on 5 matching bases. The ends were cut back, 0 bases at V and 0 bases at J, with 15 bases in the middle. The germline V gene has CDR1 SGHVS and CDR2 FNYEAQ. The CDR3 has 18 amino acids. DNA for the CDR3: TGTGCCAGCAGCTTAGCCCCCGTAGCGTTAAGCTCCTACAATGAGCAGTTCTTC. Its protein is CASSLAPVALSSYNEQFF.

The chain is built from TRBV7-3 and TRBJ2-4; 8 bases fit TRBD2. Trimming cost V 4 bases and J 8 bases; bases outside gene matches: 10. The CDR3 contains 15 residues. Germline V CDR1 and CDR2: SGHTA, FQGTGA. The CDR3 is CASSWSGGPFDIQYF. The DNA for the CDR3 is TGTGCCAGCAGCTGGTCGGGAGGGCCTTTCGACATTCAGTACTTC.

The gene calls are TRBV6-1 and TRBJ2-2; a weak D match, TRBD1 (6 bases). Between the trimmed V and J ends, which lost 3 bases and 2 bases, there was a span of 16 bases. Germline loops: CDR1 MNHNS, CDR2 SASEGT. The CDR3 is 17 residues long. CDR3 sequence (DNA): TGTGCCAGCAGTGAGGACAGCCACCCCCTAAACACCGGGGAGCTGTTTTTT. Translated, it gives CASSEDSHPLNTGELFF.

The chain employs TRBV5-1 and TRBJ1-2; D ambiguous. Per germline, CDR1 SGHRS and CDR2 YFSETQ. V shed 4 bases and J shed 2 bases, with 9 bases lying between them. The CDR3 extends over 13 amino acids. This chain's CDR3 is CASSASGNYGYTF. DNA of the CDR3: TGCGCCAGCAGCGCGTCGGGGAACTATGGCTACACCTTC.

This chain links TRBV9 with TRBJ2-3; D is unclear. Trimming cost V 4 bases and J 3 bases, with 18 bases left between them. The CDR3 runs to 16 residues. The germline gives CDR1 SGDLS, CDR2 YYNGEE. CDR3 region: CASSPRPQLRTDTQYF. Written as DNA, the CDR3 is TGTGCCAGCAGCCCCCGACCCCAGTTGAGGACAGATACGCAGTATTTT.

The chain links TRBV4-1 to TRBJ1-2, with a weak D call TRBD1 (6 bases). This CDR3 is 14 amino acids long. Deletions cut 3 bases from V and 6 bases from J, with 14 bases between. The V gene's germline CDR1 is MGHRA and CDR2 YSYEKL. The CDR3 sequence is CASSHLGGDDGYTF. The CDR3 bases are TGCGCCAGCAGCCACCTAGGGGGGGACGATGGCTACACCTTC.